This TCR beta chain was retrieved from a study of CD4+ T cells in melanoma. Study-wide results and caveats: Reportedly, melanoma neoantigen-specific CD4+ T cells showed varied differentiation states.

Clones were read by immunoSEQ multiplex PCR, and TCRdb kept only the in-frame ones, dropping some. This table holds roughly 12,000 clones, 66% found once. A word on this clone: Its antigen is not known.

Between the trimmed V and J ends, which lost 1 base and 8 bases, there was a span of 7 bases. The CDR3 length is 12 residues. Germline V CDR1 and CDR2: SGHDN, FVKESK. Specimen: cells from a culture (not recorded whether cultured in vitro). The rearrangement joins TRBV14 to TRBJ2-3; no reliable D call. The sequence derives from a human donor with melanoma. The CDR3 sequence: CASSQVPVTQYF. In DNA form, the CDR3 reads TGTGCCAGCAGCCAAGTTCCAGTTACGCAGTATTTT.